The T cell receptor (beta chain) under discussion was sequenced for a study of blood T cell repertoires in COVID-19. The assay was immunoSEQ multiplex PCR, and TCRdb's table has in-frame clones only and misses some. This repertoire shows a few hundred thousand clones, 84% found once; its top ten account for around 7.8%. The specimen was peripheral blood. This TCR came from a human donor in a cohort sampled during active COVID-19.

The CDR3 region has the DNA TGCGCCAGCAGCCAGATACCCTCTTCCGGGTATGACACAGATACGCAGTATTTT. This sequence encodes CASSQIPSSGYDTDTQYF. The chain recombines TRBV4-3 with TRBJ2-3, with D unresolved. The CDR3 runs 18 residues. Germline V gives CDR1 LGHNA, CDR2 YSLEER. Trimming took off 3 bases at V and 2 bases at J, with 21 bases between the two ends.